This TCR beta chain was captured in a study of shared clonotypes between healthy human individuals. Findings and limits, study-wide: Memory subsets had estimated richness that was generally smaller than that of naive subsets.

CDR3 length equals 14 residues. Germline CDR1 is SNHLY and CDR2 is FYNNEI. V lost 6 bases, J lost 5 bases, and 14 bases lay in between. As regards this clone: Its antigen is as yet unknown.

Each cell subset's genomic DNA was divided evenly among several immunoSEQ plates. The table came from immunoSEQ multiplex PCR; TCRdb's copy has only in-frame clones and leaves some out. The sample shows under 600,000 clones, approximately 97% of them seen only once. This chain joins TRBV2 and TRBJ2-1; D might be TRBD1 or TRBD2, each matching 5 bases. The TCR was taken from a woman aged 30 to 39 in good health. The sample was naive CD4+ T cells sorted from blood. Stated subset: CD45RA+ positively selected. The chain's CDR3 is CASRKTGTHNEQFF. DNA of the CDR3: TGTGCCAGCAGGAAAACCGGGACCCACAATGAGCAGTTCTTC.